This paragraph covers one TCR beta chain sequence. Its antigen is not known. The CDR3 is made up of 15 amino acids. The germline gives CDR1 LNHDA, CDR2 SQIVND (reference sequence). V dropped 5 bases and J dropped 11 bases, with 24 bases sitting between them. The PCR employed 60 Vbeta primers together with 13 Jbeta primers. In the source study's methods: Later, 65 million to 90 million unique TCR beta chains were counted in an analysis, and 8.5 million to 13 million of them were shared. Generated by immunoSEQ multiplex PCR, the TCRdb table keeps only in-frame clones and is missing some. V, J and clone size are those of that table, while D and trimming were read from the DNA. The sample includes 100,000 to 150,000 clones, 77% of them seen just once. The sample comes from a study of cytomegalovirus exposure and HLA in healthy donors. Study findings and constraints: Judged likely to be a sequencing artifact was a cluster of highly shared sequence variants. In an earlier analysis, in some 540 donors, most V segments appeared productive either ~87% or ~30% of the time. The investigators catalogued some 150 TCR beta chains as cytomegalovirus-associated.

This chain connects TRBV19 to TRBJ1-1, with D unresolved. This TCR came from a woman aged 40 to 49 in good health and CMV-seropositive. The sequencing input was PBMCs. In nucleotides, the CDR3 is TGTGCCAGTAGTCCCGCCGCCGGGGTCAGTATTGAGGCTTTCTTT. This codes for CASSPAAGVSIEAFF.